This TCR beta chain was captured in a study of cytomegalovirus exposure and HLA in healthy donors. Donors counted as nominally healthy when sampled, yet unrecorded immune exposures were likely. The PCR made use of 60 Vbeta and 13 Jbeta primers. Some clones are missing from TCRdb's copy, which holds only in-frame ones; the method was immunoSEQ multiplex PCR. The sample consists of nearly 110,000 clones, more than 60% of them appearing once. General study points: An analysis that was carried out later associated approximately 17,000 TCR beta sequences with HLA alleles at 0.05 false discovery rate.

Points on this clone: The antigen remains undetermined.

Trimming stripped 2 bases from V and 0 bases from J, with 16 bases between. Germline CDR1 and CDR2: MNHNS and SASEGT. The CDR3 spans 17 residues. The chain couples TRBV6-1 to TRBJ1-1; possibly TRBD1 for D (5 bases). The TCR sequence derives from a man aged 55 to 70 in good health and CMV-seronegative. Sequencing was performed on PBMCs. The CDR3 is CASSEKRGRPMNTEAFF. CDR3 DNA: TGTGCCAGCAGTGAAAAAAGGGGTCGTCCCATGAACACTGAAGCTTTCTTT.